Sequencing of this T cell receptor beta chain was carried out in a study of blood T cell repertoires in COVID-19. The wider study: Samples taken during acute and convalescent COVID-19 were collected in the United States, Italy and Spain.

With V trimmed by 4 bases and J by 4 bases, 5 bases remained unmatched. Per the germline V gene, CDR1 is SGHRS and CDR2 is YFSETQ. This CDR3 contains 15 residues. Under the authors' procedure: From reference gene primer amplification, estimates of nucleated cell counts were derived. The repertoire was sequenced with immunoSEQ multiplex PCR; TCRdb's copy has only in-frame clones and lacks some. From that table come the V and J calls and clone size; the DNA was used to work out D and trimming. There are 200,000 to 300,000 clones in the sample; more than 85% occur only once, and approximately 2.6% lies in the top ten. Patients of the Seattle cohort, enrolled during active infection, were followed longitudinally.

The V call is TRBV5-1, the J call TRBJ2-5, with 12 bases fitting TRBD1. This sequence originates from a person aged 18 to 35 with COVID-19, enrolled during active disease. The specimen sequenced was peripheral blood. The CDR3 DNA follows: TGCGCCAGCAGCCCGGGACAGGGGGCTTTAGAGACCCAGTACTTC. Amino acid sequence: CASSPGQGALETQYF. Full variable domain (remainder filled in from reference TRBV5-1 and TRBJ2-5): KAGVTQTPRYLIKTRGQQVTLSCSPISGHRSVSWYQQTPGQGLQFLFEYFSETQRNKGNFPGRFSGRQFSNSRSEMNVSTLELGDSALYLCASSPGQGALETQYFGPGTRLLVL.